The source of this T cell receptor beta chain is a study of blood T cells in healthy people across ages. Primers used in a second PCR of roughly 6 to 12 cycles were a sample-barcoded 5' primer and a J-beta primer mix. One entry per CDR3 protein, called by TCRdb with MiXCR from the 5' RACE reads. Of roughly 2 million distinct CDR3 sequences in the sample, around 48% are singletons; the top ten hold 2.1%. Overall study findings and caveats: Because sorting was not performed, PBMCs prevented conclusive naive versus antigen-experienced comparison.

A remark on this clonotype: As yet, its antigen is unknown.

V was trimmed by 3 bases and J by 4 bases, leaving 16 bases between them. Germline CDR1 reads DFQATT; CDR2 reads SNEGSKA (reference sequence). The CDR3 extends over 14 amino acids. Donor samples were obtained from healthy Caucasian individuals from Russia, aged 6 to 90. The chain has TRBV20-1 and TRBJ2-7, with a tentative D call TRBD1 (7 bases). This TCR was sampled from a woman in her thirties or forties in good health. The specimen was blood. The CDR3 DNA follows: TGCAGTGCTAGGGGGGGACAGAGACAATACGAGCAGTACTTC. Translation: CSARGGQRQYEQYF.